The 31 T cell receptor beta chains in this list originate from one sample, sequenced in a study of vaccination and CD4 T cells after COVID-19. Treatment in this sample: approximately 11-day PBMC culture with coronavirus spike peptide pools or control peptides (ViraFEST assay). Collection of the unexposed donor's CD4+ T cells took place before the COVID-19 pandemic (2011-2018). Oncomine TCR Beta short-read sequencing was applied to DNA from cultured CD4+ T cells. TCRdb passed the PCR reads through MiXCR, listing each CDR3 protein once. Of fewer than 1,500 distinct CDR3 sequences listed, approximately 19% are singletons. No antigen is known for these receptors. The sample taken for sequencing was CD4+ T cells from blood, cultured in vitro. All receptors come from a human donor in good health.

J is TRBJ2-7 and V is TRBV30; 7 nucleotides agree with TRBD1. The J segment lost 3 bases and the V segment lost 0 bases, leaving 5 bases of the junction unmatched. The CDR3 is 14 amino acids. Per the germline V gene, CDR1 is GTSNPN and CDR2 is SVGIG (reference sequence). The CDR3 DNA follows: TGTGCCTGGAGTGTACGGGACAGAGTCTACGAGCAGTACTTC. Its protein is CAWSVRDRVYEQYF. Full variable domain (rest looked up from reference TRBV30 and TRBJ2-7): SQTIHQWPATLVQPVGSPLSLECTVEGTSNPNLYWYRQAAGRGLQLLFYSVGIGQISSEVPQNLSASRPQDRQFILSSKKLLLSDSGFYLCAWSVRDRVYEQYFGPGTRLTVT.

This clonotype has a handful of counts. This chain joins TRBV27 and TRBJ2-4; TRBD2 matches at 9 bases. J was trimmed by 1 base and V by 7 bases; bases with no gene match: 5. CDR1 is MNHEY, CDR2 SMNVEV, per germline (reference sequence). The length of the CDR3 is 15 residues. Here the CDR3 DNA reads TGTGCCAGCAAGGCGGGGGGGCGCGCCAAAAACATTCAGTACTTC. Its translation: CASKAGGRAKNIQYF.

By share of the sample, this clonotype is medium-sized. This chain connects TRBV7-2 to TRBJ1-5; 9 bases are shared with TRBD1. Germline-derived CDR1 and CDR2 are SGHTA and FQGNSA. The CDR3 contains 13 residues. V trimming: 4 bases; J trimming: 7 bases; junction bases outside the gene matches: 2. The CDR3 reads CASSWTGAQPQHF. CDR3 sequence (DNA): TGTGCCAGCAGCTGGACAGGGGCCCAGCCCCAGCATTTT.

About this clonotype itself: A read error may explain this, as a much larger clone is one base away. The V call is TRBV20-1, the J call TRBJ1-2; unclear D gene. V was shortened by 5 bases and J by 5 bases, with 15 bases between the two germline ends. CDR3 length: 13 amino acids. CDR1 and CDR2 (germline): DFQATT, SNEGSKA (reference sequence). Here the CDR3 reads CSAHDGRKYGYTF. The CDR3 DNA is TGCAGTGCTCATGATGGACGGAAGTATGGCTACACCTTC.

This clonotype was counted between two and nine times. The chain has TRBV20-1 and TRBJ2-5; D gene unclear. The CDR3 length is 14 residues. V was trimmed by 4 bases and J by 4 bases, leaving 16 bases between them. Germline V CDR1 and CDR2: DFQATT, SNEGSKA (reference sequence). The CDR3 is CSANQWGFTETQYF. For the CDR3, the DNA is TGCAGTGCTAATCAATGGGGTTTTACAGAGACCCAGTACTTC.

The sample holds one count of this clonotype. This rearrangement joins TRBV7-3 to TRBJ2-1, with 14 nucleotides matching TRBD2. The CDR3 has 19 residues. In germline, CDR1 is SGHTA, CDR2 FQGTGA. The V segment lost 1 base and the J segment 7 bases; nucleotides outside the gene matches: 12. The CDR3 region is CASSLRGLAGGPTLNEQFF. In nucleotides, the CDR3 is TGTGCCAGCAGCTTAAGAGGACTAGCGGGAGGTCCAACATTAAATGAGCAGTTCTTC.

This clonotype is deemed medium-sized. The chain carries TRBV7-2 and TRBJ2-3, with D tentatively TRBD2 (6 bases). Trimming cost V 1 base and J 5 bases, with 7 bases left between them. This CDR3 is 13 amino acids long. CDR1 SGHTA and CDR2 FQGNSA come from the germline V gene. The CDR3 sequence: CASSLDGGDTQYF. The CDR3 nucleotides are TGTGCCAGCAGCTTAGACGGGGGAGATACGCAGTATTTT.

In this sample, this clonotype turned up a few times. The chain uses TRBV2 and TRBJ2-3; 14 positions agree with TRBD2. In germline, CDR1 is SNHLY, CDR2 FYNNEI. J lost 0 bases, V lost 6 bases, and 8 bases had no gene match. The CDR3 contains 18 residues. For the CDR3, the DNA is TGTGCCAGCAGCGGACTAGCGGGGGGCCATCCTAGCACAGATACGCAGTATTTT. This codes for CASSGLAGGHPSTDTQYF. The full variable domain, with the rest looked up from reference TRBV2 and TRBJ2-3, is EPEVTQTPSHQVTQMGQEVILRCVPISNHLYFYWYRQILGQKVEFLVSFYNNEISEKSEIFDDQFSVERPDGSNFTLKIRSTKLEDSAMYFCASSGLAGGHPSTDTQYFGPGTRLTVL.

The gene calls are TRBV2 and TRBJ1-3, with no clear D. Trimming took 4 bases from V and 0 from J, leaving 13 bases between them. Germline CDR1 is SNHLY and CDR2 is FYNNEI. The CDR3 sequence is 16 residues long. The CDR3 reads CASSAPGRISGNTIYF. The CDR3, as DNA: TGTGCCAGCAGTGCCCCCGGACGGATCTCTGGAAACACCATATATTTT.

Only a few counts were recorded for this clonotype. V gene TRBV28 combines with J gene TRBJ1-2; tentative D call: TRBD1 (5 bases). This CDR3 has 14 amino acids. Germline assignment: CDR1 MDHEN and CDR2 SYDVKM. V gave up 3 bases and J gave up 4 bases, with 12 bases separating them. CDR3 nucleotides: TGTGCCAGCAGTTTCCCGGGACGGATCTATGGCTACACCTTC. Protein sequence: CASSFPGRIYGYTF.

This clonotype qualifies as medium-sized. J is TRBJ1-5 and V is TRBV20-1, with TRBD1 as a possible D gene (5 bases). CDR1 and CDR2 from the germline V gene are DFQATT and SNEGSKA (reference sequence). The CDR3 extends over 12 amino acids. Between the trimmed V and J ends, which lost 3 bases and 6 bases, there was a span of 9 bases. In DNA, the CDR3 is TGCAGTGCTAGTTTCCAGGGTCAGCCCCAGCATTTT. Its protein product is CSASFQGQPQHF.

This clonotype turned up a few times. The chain links TRBV24-1 to TRBJ2-2, with a tentative D call TRBD2 (6 bases). V gave up 9 bases and J gave up 4 bases, with 11 bases separating them. The CDR3 consists of 13 residues. Germline V lookup: CDR1 KGHDR, CDR2 SFDVKD. The CDR3 loop reads CATRGYGTGELFF. CDR3 nucleotides: TGTGCCACCCGGGGGTATGGCACCGGGGAGCTGTTTTTT.

By share, this clonotype counts as medium-sized. This chain links TRBV7-2 with TRBJ1-3; D call uncertain. CDR3 length: 14 amino acids. V lost 4 bases, J lost 0 bases, and 7 bases lay in between. Germline V lookup: CDR1 SGHTA, CDR2 FQGNSA. CDR3 loop: CASSYGSSGNTIYF. The CDR3 DNA follows: TGTGCCAGCAGCTACGGAAGCTCTGGAAACACCATATATTTT.

This clonotype has only a few counts. The J gene is TRBJ1-5, the V gene TRBV28; a weak D match, TRBD1 (5 bases). V dropped 2 bases and J dropped 6 bases, with 8 bases sitting between them. Germline loops: CDR1 MDHEN, CDR2 SYDVKM. This CDR3 comprises 13 residues. CDR3 loop: CASSLPGSQPQHF. The CDR3, as DNA: TGTGCCAGCAGTTTACCAGGGAGTCAGCCCCAGCATTTT.

This clonotype was seen only a few times. This rearrangement joins TRBV30 to TRBJ2-7; no firm D call. Trimming cost V 1 base and J 3 bases, with 10 bases left between them. The CDR3 is 13 residues long. CDR1 and CDR2 from the germline V gene are GTSNPN and SVGIG (reference sequence). CDR3: CAWSETEYYEQYF. The CDR3 region has the DNA TGTGCCTGGAGTGAAACAGAATACTACGAGCAGTACTTC.

This clonotype is labeled medium-sized. CDR3 nucleotides: TGCAGTGCCGACACCCATGACAGGCTTAATTCACCCCTCCACTTT. Translation: CSADTHDRLNSPLHF. The chain couples TRBV20-1 to TRBJ1-6; a possible D gene is TRBD1 (6 bases). The CDR3 consists of 15 residues. CDR1 and CDR2 (germline): DFQATT, SNEGSKA (reference sequence). The ends were cut back, 6 bases at V and 6 bases at J, with 18 bases in the middle.

Only a few counts were recorded for this clonotype. V and J are TRBV30 and TRBJ1-2; D possibly corresponds to TRBD1 (6 bases). The V end was cut by 5 bases, the J end by 0 bases, with 7 bases between. Germline V gene data show CDR1 as GTSNPN and CDR2 as SVGIG (reference sequence). The CDR3 runs 12 residues. The CDR3 loop is CAWGQSNYGYTF. The CDR3 DNA sequence: TGTGCCTGGGGACAGTCTAACTATGGCTACACCTTC.

The chain uses TRBV28 and TRBJ1-5, with D perhaps matching TRBD1 (5 bases). V was clipped by 1 base and J by 2 bases, with 9 bases between them. Germline V gene data show CDR1 as MDHEN and CDR2 as SYDVKM. The CDR3 consists of 15 residues. CDR3 sequence (DNA): TGTGCCAGCAGTTTATCAGGGAGGGGCAATCAGCCCCAGCATTTT. This gives the protein CASSLSGRGNQPQHF. Full variable domain (remainder filled in from reference TRBV28 and TRBJ1-5): DVKVTQSSRYLVKRTGEKVFLECVQDMDHENMFWYRQDPGLGLRLIYFSYDVKMKEKGDIPEGYSVSREKKERFSLILESASTNQTSMYLCASSLSGRGNQPQHFGDGTRLSIL.

The rearrangement uses TRBV2 and TRBJ2-3; D tentatively reads TRBD1 or TRBD2 (5 bases each). The CDR3 runs to 16 residues. V was pared by 6 bases and J by 1 base, with 17 bases between. CDR1 is SNHLY and CDR2 is FYNNEI in the germline V gene. The DNA for the CDR3 is TGTGCCAGCAGGGAGTACCGGGACCGTGGCACAGATACGCAGTATTTT. It encodes CASREYRDRGTDTQYF.

The gene calls are TRBV28 and TRBJ1-5; TRBD1 matches 7 bases. Germline assignment: CDR1 MDHEN and CDR2 SYDVKM. V gave up 5 bases and J gave up 2 bases; unmatched junction bases: 6. The CDR3 spans 15 residues. In nucleotides, the CDR3 is TGTGCCAGCAGTCAGGGGGGGGGTGGCAATCAGCCCCAGCATTTT. It translates to CASSQGGGGNQPQHF.

This clonotype was seen a handful of times. This sequence joins TRBV18 and TRBJ2-5; maybe TRBD1 (5 bases). From germline, CDR1 is KGHSH and CDR2 LQKENI. V lost 2 bases to trimming and J lost 5 bases, with 12 bases between them. CDR3 length: 14 residues. CDR3 residues: CASSPGRVGETQYF. As DNA, the CDR3 is TGTGCCAGCTCACCAGGCAGGGTTGGGGAGACCCAGTACTTC.

This clonotype is classed as medium-sized. This chain joins TRBV27 and TRBJ1-1, with 7 bases matching TRBD1. The V and J ends lost 5 bases and 0 bases, in that order; junction bases with no gene match: 9. Germline loops: CDR1 MNHEY, CDR2 SMNVEV (reference sequence). This CDR3 is built from 16 residues. CDR3 in amino acids: CASSLRQGGVNTEAFF. The CDR3 coding sequence is TGTGCCAGCAGTCTACGACAGGGAGGAGTGAACACTGAAGCTTTCTTT.

Comments on this clonotype: One junction end disagrees with the germline gene, perhaps due to a read error. The rearrangement uses TRBV6-2 or TRBV6-3 and TRBJ1-2; TRBD1 might be the D (6 bases). The CDR3 is made up of 15 amino acids. Germline lookup yields CDR1 MNHEY and CDR2 SVGEGT. CDR3 bases: TGTGCCAGCAGTTTGCTTTTCAAGGACGAGGGGGACATCCTCTTC. This translates into CASSLLFKDEGDILF.

Only a few counts were recorded for this clonotype. The chain carries TRBV5-1 and TRBJ2-3; 11 nucleotides line up with TRBD1. The V gene's germline CDR1 is SGHRS and CDR2 YFSETQ. Trimming took 3 bases from V and 3 from J; bases not matched to a gene: 6. This CDR3 is built from 16 residues. The DNA for the CDR3 is TGCGCCAGCAGCTGGGGACAGGGGGGGGTGACAGATACGCAGTATTTT. This sequence encodes CASSWGQGGVTDTQYF.

This sequence joins TRBV27 and TRBJ1-5; TRBD1 might be the D (6 bases). The CDR3 is 15 amino acids. Germline V gene sequence: CDR1 MNHEY, CDR2 SMNVEV (reference sequence). The germline V and J ends were trimmed by 2 bases and 6 bases, with 14 bases remaining between them. The chain's CDR3 is CASSLKLGGPQPQHF. Written as DNA, the CDR3 is TGTGCCAGCAGTTTAAAATTAGGGGGGCCTCAGCCCCAGCATTTT.

This clonotype has more than one count but fewer than ten. The chain is built from TRBV30 and TRBJ2-5; D may be TRBD2 (5 bases). The CDR3 totals 14 residues. The ends were cut back, 0 bases at V and 2 bases at J, with 10 bases in the middle. Germline loops: CDR1 GTSNPN, CDR2 SVGIG (reference sequence). CDR3 nucleotide sequence: TGTGCCTGGAGTGTCGGAGGTATTCAAGAGACCCAGTACTTC. As protein: CAWSVGGIQETQYF.

The rearrangement uses TRBV7-6 and TRBJ2-3, with a tentative D call TRBD1 (6 bases). Germline CDR1 SGHVS, CDR2 FNYEAQ. The CDR3 covers 14 residues. The V and J ends lost 3 bases and 2 bases respectively, with 9 bases between them. The CDR3 protein is CASSLQGITDTQYF. DNA of the CDR3: TGTGCCAGCAGCTTGCAGGGGATCACAGATACGCAGTATTTT. The variable domain in full, completed from reference TRBV7-6 and TRBJ2-3, reads GAGVSQSPRYKVTKRGQDVALRCDPISGHVSLYWYRQALGQGPEFLTYFNYEAQQDKSGLPNDRFSAERPEGSISTLTIQRTEQRDSAMYRCASSLQGITDTQYFGPGTRLTVL.

This clonotype counts as medium-sized. This rearrangement joins TRBV7-8 to TRBJ1-2, with D unclear. Trimming shortened V by 1 base and J by 8 bases, and 11 bases separated the two germline ends. The V gene's germline CDR1 is SGHVS and CDR2 FQNEAQ. This CDR3 has 13 residues. CDR3 amino acids: CASSLEGLGGYTF. DNA for the CDR3: TGTGCCAGCAGCTTAGAGGGTCTGGGGGGCTACACCTTC.

The rearrangement joins TRBV5-4 to TRBJ1-1; no reliable D call. There are 13 residues in the CDR3. In germline, CDR1 is SGHNT, CDR2 YYREEE (reference sequence). V was pared by 4 bases and J by 2 bases, with 9 bases between. The CDR3 protein is CASSPSGNTEAFF. For the CDR3, the DNA is TGTGCCAGCAGCCCCAGTGGAAACACTGAAGCTTTCTTT. The full variable domain, in which reference TRBV5-4 and TRBJ1-1 provide the parts outside the CDR3, is ETGVTQSPTHLIKTRGQQVTLRCSSQSGHNTVSWYQQALGQGPQFIFQYYREEENGRGNFPPRFSGLQFPNYSSELNVNALELDDSALYLCASSPSGNTEAFFGQGTRLTVV.

The chain combines TRBV9 with TRBJ2-3, with 7 bases lining up with TRBD2. J lost 8 bases, V lost 3 bases, and 9 bases had no gene match. The CDR3 covers 14 residues. Germline-derived CDR1 and CDR2 are SGDLS and YYNGEE. CDR3 bases: TGTGCCAGCAGCGCCAGACTAGCTCTCGGTACGCAGTATTTT. This encodes CASSARLALGTQYF.

This clonotype is judged medium-sized (0.01 to 0.1%). The chain joins TRBV2 to TRBJ1-5, with TRBD1 as a possible D gene (5 bases). Between the trimmed V and J ends, which lost 7 bases and 0 bases, there was a span of 10 bases. Germline CDR1 is SNHLY and CDR2 is FYNNEI. CDR3 length: 14 amino acids. Here the CDR3 reads CASKRGDSNQPQHF. The CDR3 DNA sequence: TGTGCCAGCAAGAGAGGGGATAGCAATCAGCCCCAGCATTTT.